One and the same sample provided the 28 T cell receptor beta chains below, sequenced in a study of patients and donors after allogeneic stem cell transplantation. MiXCR, run by TCRdb on the RT-PCR reads, gives a single entry per CDR3 protein. Of 410,000 or so distinct CDR3 sequences in the sample, more than 15% were seen once. Input material: blood, either unsorted or a sorted T cell fraction (not recorded which). The receptors derive from a human donor who was either an allogeneic HSCT recipient or a stem cell or donor lymphocyte infusion donor (not recorded which). It is not recorded whose cells these are; they may come from a transplant donor.

The chain couples TRBV4-2 to TRBJ2-1; 7 bases agree with TRBD2. The CDR3 contains 17 residues. The V gene's germline CDR1 is LGHNA and CDR2 YNFKEQ. V was pared by 1 base and J by 1 base, with 7 bases of the junction left unmatched. The CDR3 here is CASSQGPGGTSYNEQFF. The CDR3 DNA follows: TGTGCCAGCAGCCAAGGACCGGGGGGTACATCCTACAATGAGCAGTTCTTC.

Only a few counts were recorded for this clonotype. This sequence joins TRBV7-9 and TRBJ2-7, with unresolved D. The germline gives CDR1 SEHNR, CDR2 FQNEAQ (reference sequence). The CDR3 is 13 amino acids. V lost 0 bases to trimming and J lost 3 bases, with 6 bases between them. The CDR3 bases are TGTGCCAGCAGCTTAGCGCACAACTACGAGCAGTACTTC. This encodes CASSLAHNYEQYF. Looking up the rest from reference TRBV7-9 and TRBJ2-7 gives the full variable domain: DTGVSQNPRHKITKRGQNVTFRCDPISEHNRLYWYRQTLGQGPEFLTYFQNEAQLEKSRLLSDRFSAERPKGSFSTLEIQRTEQGDSAMYLCASSLAHNYEQYFGPGTRLTVT.

The chain is built from TRBV29-1 and TRBJ1-2, with 8 bases matching TRBD1. The J segment lost 3 bases and the V segment lost 5 bases, leaving 8 bases of the junction unmatched. The CDR3 length is 14 residues. Germline CDR1 is SQVTM and CDR2 is ANQGSEA. The CDR3 sequence is CSVMTGEFDYGYTF. The CDR3 coding sequence is TGCAGCGTTATGACAGGGGAGTTCGACTATGGCTACACCTTC. The entire variable domain, with the rest obtained from reference TRBV29-1 and TRBJ1-2, is as follows: SAVISQKPSRDICQRGTSLTIQCQVDSQVTMMFWYRQQPGQSLTLIATANQGSEATYESGFVIDKFPISRPNLTFSTLTVSNMSPEDSSIYLCSVMTGEFDYGYTFGSGTRLTVV.

This clonotype came up a few times. V is TRBV5-1 and J is TRBJ2-2, with D possibly TRBD2 on 6 matching bases. This CDR3 has 15 amino acids. Germline V lookup: CDR1 SGHRS, CDR2 YFSETQ. V was clipped by 6 bases and J by 3 bases, with 15 bases between them. The CDR3 nucleotides read TGCGCCAGCACCATAACGGGGGTGGACACCGGGGAGCTGTTTTTT. Its translation is CASTITGVDTGELFF. Looking up the rest from reference TRBV5-1 and TRBJ2-2 gives the full variable domain: KAGVTQTPRYLIKTRGQQVTLSCSPISGHRSVSWYQQTPGQGLQFLFEYFSETQRNKGNFPGRFSGRQFSNSRSEMNVSTLELGDSALYLCASTITGVDTGELFFGEGSRLTVL.

There are a few counts of this clonotype. V is TRBV9 and J is TRBJ2-2; maybe TRBD1 (5 bases). Germline CDR1 SGDLS, CDR2 YYNGEE. V was cut by 5 bases and J by 3 bases, with 20 bases left in between. CDR3 length: 17 residues. The CDR3 region has the DNA TGTGCCAGCAGTCCCATCGTGGGCAGGGAACACACCGGGGAGCTGTTTTTT. It translates to CASSPIVGREHTGELFF.

In its sample, this clonotype was seen many times. The rearrangement links TRBV12-3 or TRBV12-4 to TRBJ2-2; 8 bases align to TRBD2. The CDR3 spans 15 residues. The ends lost 6 bases at V and 7 bases at J; junction bases unmatched: 10. The CDR3 is CASRLSGGPGGELFF. The DNA of the CDR3 is TGTGCCAGCAGACTCTCGGGAGGGCCTGGCGGGGAGCTGTTTTTT.

This clonotype showed up just a few times. The V and J genes are TRBV6-2 or TRBV6-3 and TRBJ1-4; 8 bases fit TRBD1. CDR3 length: 17 residues. In germline, CDR1 is MNHEY, CDR2 SVGEGT. Trimming cost V 2 bases and J 7 bases; bases outside gene matches: 12. The CDR3 spells CASSYVIPGTGGEKLFF. Here the CDR3 DNA reads TGTGCCAGCAGTTACGTTATACCGGGGACAGGAGGTGAAAAACTGTTTTTT.

V and J are TRBV11-2 and TRBJ1-2; D is ambiguous. V was clipped by 5 bases and J by 6 bases, with 13 bases between them. The CDR3 has 13 amino acids. CDR1 is SGHAT, CDR2 FQNNGV, per germline. The CDR3 reads CASSTRIKNGYTF. As DNA, the CDR3 is TGTGCCAGCAGCACCCGGATAAAGAATGGCTACACCTTC.

This clonotype turned up a few times. The chain recombines TRBV14 with TRBJ1-1; D ambiguous. Germline V lookup: CDR1 SGHDN, CDR2 FVKESK. The CDR3 spans 14 residues. V lost 0 bases and J lost 4, with 9 bases in between. The CDR3 DNA reads TGTGCCAGCAGCCAAGAGGGCTGGGTCACTGAAGCTTTCTTT. As protein: CASSQEGWVTEAFF.

The chain carries TRBV15 and TRBJ2-7; possibly TRBD1 for D (6 bases). V lost 5 bases, J lost 4 bases, and 12 bases lay in between. The CDR3 consists of 13 residues. Germline V gives CDR1 LNHNV, CDR2 YYDKDF (reference sequence). The DNA of the CDR3 is TGTGCCACCAGCCGACGGACAGAGTACGAGCAGTACTTC. Encoded protein: CATSRRTEYEQYF.

This clonotype has a handful of counts. This rearrangement joins TRBV6-2 or TRBV6-3 to TRBJ1-5; D is unresolved. This CDR3 is built from 17 residues. Trimming shortened V by 4 bases and J by 0 bases, and 16 bases separated the two germline ends. In germline, CDR1 is MNHEY, CDR2 SVGEGT. The DNA for the CDR3 is TGTGCCAGCAGTTCCCGTCTGGCAGCCTATAGCAATCAGCCCCAGCATTTT. Protein sequence: CASSSRLAAYSNQPQHF.

The chain recombines TRBV5-6 with TRBJ2-1, with 7 nucleotides matching TRBD2. The CDR3 spans 13 residues. Germline V gene sequence: CDR1 SGHDT, CDR2 YYEEEE. V was clipped by 4 bases and J by 14 bases; unmatched bases: 12. CDR3 loop: CASSPLRERGEFF. CDR3 nucleotides: TGTGCCAGCAGCCCCTTGCGGGAGAGGGGCGAGTTCTTC.

This clonotype was seen at least ten times. The chain combines TRBV12-3 or TRBV12-4 with TRBJ2-5; no clear D. V lost 6 bases, J lost 3 bases, and 5 bases lay in between. There are 11 residues in the CDR3. CDR3: CASSSKETQYF. The CDR3 DNA reads as TGTGCCAGCAGCTCAAAAGAGACCCAGTACTTC.

The chain combines TRBV1 with TRBJ2-2; TRBD2, the D gene given by the table, was not confirmed from the DNA. TRBV1 is a documented pseudogene. The CDR3 runs 19 residues. The CDR3: CTSSPSGRRERANTGELFF. The CDR3 bases are TGCACCAGCAGCCCAAGCGGAAGGAGGGAGCGGGCGAACACCGGGGAGCTGTTTTTT.

This clonotype was observed a handful of times. The chain employs TRBV5-6 and TRBJ2-3, with D perhaps TRBD2 (5 bases). The CDR3 is 13 amino acids. Per the germline V gene, CDR1 is SGHDT and CDR2 is YYEEEE. The ends were cut back, 0 bases at V and 11 bases at J, with 13 bases in the middle. CDR3 sequence: CASSLEAIRGQYF. The CDR3 DNA follows: TGTGCCAGCAGCTTGGAGGCGATCCGGGGGCAGTATTTT.

The chain couples TRBV4-1 to TRBJ2-7; D is unresolved. Deletions cut 2 bases from V and 1 base from J, with 9 bases between. The germline V gene encodes CDR1 MGHRA and CDR2 YSYEKL. The CDR3 is 14 residues long. CDR3 residues: CASSQLPVSYEQYF. CDR3 coding DNA: TGCGCCAGCAGCCAACTCCCCGTTTCCTACGAGCAGTACTTC.

This CDR3 is CASSDPGANEKLFF. The CDR3 coding sequence is TGTGCCAGCAGCGACCCCGGAGCTAATGAAAAACTGTTTTTT. The rearrangement joins TRBV7-9 to TRBJ1-4; D is unclear. Germline V gene lookup returns CDR1 SEHNR and CDR2 FQNEAQ (reference sequence). The CDR3 totals 14 residues. With 5 bases removed from V and 3 bases from J, the gap between germline ends came to 10 bases.

This chain joins TRBV20-1 and TRBJ2-1, with 9 bases aligning to TRBD2. Germline V gene lookup returns CDR1 DFQATT and CDR2 SNEGSKA (reference sequence). The CDR3 is 14 amino acids. After removal of 2 bases from V and 3 bases from J, the junction contained 2 bases not matched to a gene. CDR3 sequence: CSARRLAVYNEQFF. CDR3 nucleotide sequence: TGCAGTGCTAGAAGACTAGCGGTCTACAATGAGCAGTTCTTC.

The V and J genes are TRBV11-3 and TRBJ2-6, with D perhaps TRBD1 (5 bases). Trimming shortened V by 3 bases and J by 2 bases, and 14 bases separated the two germline ends. The CDR3 totals 17 residues. Germline CDR1 SGHNT, CDR2 YENEEA. CDR3 sequence: CASSFRLQGTGANVLTF. The DNA for the CDR3 is TGTGCCAGCAGCTTTCGACTCCAGGGAACTGGGGCCAACGTCCTGACTTTC. Combining the CDR3 with reference TRBV11-3 and TRBJ2-6 gives the whole variable domain EAGVVQSPRYKIIEKKQPVAFWCNPISGHNTLYWYLQNLGQGPELLIRYENEEAVDDSQLPKDRFSAERLKGVDSTLKIQPAELGDSAVYLCASSFRLQGTGANVLTFGAGSRLTVL.

The chain uses TRBV30 and TRBJ1-3, with D possibly being TRBD1 (6 bases). This CDR3 has 15 residues. Germline assignment: CDR1 GTSNPN and CDR2 SVGIG (reference sequence). The ends were cut back, 2 bases at V and 2 bases at J, with 13 bases in the middle. CDR3 sequence: CAWSKTGIPGNTIYF. For the CDR3, the DNA is TGTGCCTGGAGTAAAACAGGGATTCCTGGAAACACCATATATTTT.

The chain joins TRBV7-6 to TRBJ2-2, with a tentative D call TRBD1 (6 bases). Trimming cost V 5 bases and J 3 bases, with 13 bases left between them. In germline, CDR1 is SGHVS, CDR2 FNYEAQ. The length of the CDR3 is 15 residues. CDR3 in DNA: TGTGCCAGCAGCACCTCCGGGACATACACCGGGGAGCTGTTTTTT. Translation gives CASSTSGTYTGELFF. The entire variable domain, with the rest obtained from reference TRBV7-6 and TRBJ2-2, is as follows: GAGVSQSPRYKVTKRGQDVALRCDPISGHVSLYWYRQALGQGPEFLTYFNYEAQQDKSGLPNDRFSAERPEGSISTLTIQRTEQRDSAMYRCASSTSGTYTGELFFGEGSRLTVL.

This clonotype was seen ten or more times. V and J are TRBV6-1 and TRBJ1-2, with 10 bases aligning to TRBD1. J was trimmed by 7 bases and V by 6 bases; bases with no gene match: 11. The CDR3 consists of 15 residues. CDR1 is MNHNS and CDR2 is SASEGT in the germline V gene. Here the CDR3 DNA reads TGTGCCAGCAGCGCCTTAACGACAGGGGGCTTTGGCTACACCTTC. It yields the protein CASSALTTGGFGYTF.

CDR3 region: CASSQTSGRSTDTQYF. CDR3 DNA: TGTGCCAGCAGCCAGACTAGCGGGAGAAGCACAGATACGCAGTATTTT. This rearrangement joins TRBV3-1 to TRBJ2-3, with TRBD2 matching 12 bases. Germline V gene sequence: CDR1 LGHDT, CDR2 YNNKEL (reference sequence). CDR3 length equals 16 residues. J gave up 0 bases and V 3 bases, and 1 base lay outside the gene matches.

The chain employs TRBV6-1 and TRBJ1-5; possibly TRBD1 for D (6 bases). The CDR3 has 18 residues. V was pared by 0 bases and J by 3 bases, with 18 bases between. Germline assignment: CDR1 MNHNS and CDR2 SASEGT. The DNA of the CDR3 is TGTGCCAGCAGTGAAGCATCGGGGGGCAGGAGAATCAATCAGCCCCAGCATTTT. Amino acid sequence: CASSEASGGRRINQPQHF.

This chain links TRBV5-8 with TRBJ1-5; tentative D call: TRBD1 (5 bases). Germline lookup yields CDR1 SGHTS and CDR2 YDEGEE. The CDR3 covers 16 residues. Trimming stripped 3 bases from V and 3 bases from J, with 16 bases between. CDR3 nucleotides: TGTGCCAGCAGCTGGGGCTTAGGGAGGGACAATCAGCCCCAGCATTTT. It yields the protein CASSWGLGRDNQPQHF.

This clonotype was seen a handful of times. The chain has TRBV7-9 and TRBJ2-1; TRBD2 is a possible D gene (5 bases). The V end was cut by 5 bases, the J end by 12 bases, with 11 bases between. CDR1 and CDR2 from the germline V gene are SEHNR and FQNEAQ (reference sequence). CDR3 size: 11 residues. CDR3 coding DNA: TGTGCCAGCAGCATAACTGGAGGGCAGTTCTTC. Protein sequence: CASSITGGQFF.

The J gene is TRBJ2-2, the V gene TRBV27; 9 nucleotides align to TRBD1. V gave up 2 bases and J gave up 4 bases; unmatched junction bases: 5. The CDR3 is 16 residues long. Germline CDR1 MNHEY, CDR2 SMNVEV (reference sequence). This CDR3 reads CASSLEGQGGTGELFF. The CDR3, as DNA: TGTGCCAGCAGTTTAGAGGGACAGGGAGGCACCGGGGAGCTGTTTTTT.

This clonotype turned up a few times. This chain connects TRBV20-1 to TRBJ1-6, with 7 bases lining up with TRBD1. Per the germline V gene, CDR1 is DFQATT and CDR2 is SNEGSKA (reference sequence). This CDR3 region has 14 residues. After removal of 7 bases from V and 7 bases from J, the junction contained 10 bases not matched to a gene. The CDR3 DNA sequence: TGCAGTGGCAGGGGGACAACGGGCAATTCACCCCTCCACTTT. It specifies CSGRGTTGNSPLHF.